Following are 31 T cell receptor beta chains from one sample sequenced in a study of T cells in Graves' hyperthyroidism and ophthalmopathy. RNA transcripts provided the source from which TCR beta CDR3 regions were amplified. First-round RT-PCR targeting the TCR CDR3 was performed with the HTBI primer set. Each CDR3 protein is one row after TCRdb ran MiXCR on the multiplex PCR reads. Counted here are a few hundred thousand distinct CDR3 sequences, approximately 23% occurring once; the ten biggest clones make up 45% to 50%. Sequences were obtained from blood. These receptors all come from a woman in her 70s with Graves' ophthalmopathy.

This clonotype showed up many times. This rearrangement joins TRBV5-5 to TRBJ2-7; weak D call: TRBD2 (6 bases). Trimming shortened V by 3 bases and J by 7 bases, and 17 bases separated the two germline ends. CDR1 and CDR2 from the germline V gene are SGHKS and YYEKEE (reference sequence). The CDR3 is made up of 14 amino acids. The CDR3 loop reads CASSSSRTAGEQYF. The CDR3 DNA sequence: TGTGCCAGCAGCTCATCTCGGACGGCGGGGGAGCAGTACTTC.

This clonotype was seen more than once but under ten times. The chain recombines TRBV6-5 with TRBJ2-3; TRBD2 might be the D (5 bases). V lost 0 bases to trimming and J lost 8 bases, with 12 bases between them. Germline V gene lookup returns CDR1 MNHEY and CDR2 SVGAGI. The CDR3 runs to 14 residues. CDR3 DNA sequence: TGTGCCAGCAGTTACTCGTTACTTGAGGGTACGCAGTATTTT. Its protein product is CASSYSLLEGTQYF.

This clonotype has a handful of counts. The chain links TRBV20-1 to TRBJ2-5, with 8 bases lining up with TRBD2. Germline CDR1 is DFQATT and CDR2 is SNEGSKA (reference sequence). The CDR3 has 12 residues. The CDR3 DNA follows: TGCAAACCCGGGACTAGACGAGAGACCCAGTACTTC. Its protein is CKPGTRRETQYF.

The table lists this clonotype with a few counts. J is TRBJ2-1 and V is TRBV2; D gene unclear. Germline lookup yields CDR1 SNHLY and CDR2 FYNNEI. Trimming cost V 6 bases and J 8 bases, with 17 bases left between them. The CDR3 is 14 amino acids. CDR3 DNA: TGTGCCAGCAGGCCGGGCCTACCTCGGGATGAGCAGTTCTTC. Amino acid sequence: CASRPGLPRDEQFF. Together with reference TRBV2 and TRBJ2-1, the CDR3 gives the full variable domain: EPEVTQTPSHQVTQMGQEVILRCVPISNHLYFYWYRQILGQKVEFLVSFYNNEISEKSEIFDDQFSVERPDGSNFTLKIRSTKLEDSAMYFCASRPGLPRDEQFFGPGTRLTVL.

The V call is TRBV18, the J call TRBJ1-3; D possibly corresponds to TRBD1 (5 bases). Germline CDR1 KGHSH, CDR2 LQKENI. The V gene lost 4 bases and the J gene lost 6 bases, with 13 bases spanning the gap. The CDR3 is 14 amino acids. Here the CDR3 reads CASSLLQEENTIYF. As DNA, the CDR3 is TGTGCCAGCTCACTCTTACAGGAGGAAAACACCATATATTTT.

As to this clonotype: This may come from a read error, since a much larger clone is one base off. Written as DNA, the CDR3 is TGTGCCAGCACCCCGACCGCAGATACGCAGTATTTT. Residues: CASTPTADTQYF. The chain couples TRBV28 to TRBJ2-3; D ambiguous. Germline V gives CDR1 MDHEN, CDR2 SYDVKM. The CDR3 is 12 amino acids. The V end lost 7 bases, the J end lost 4 bases, and 9 bases lay between the germline ends. The entire variable domain, with the rest obtained from reference TRBV28 and TRBJ2-3, is as follows: DVKVTQSSRYLVKRTGEKVFLECVQDMDHENMFWYRQDPGLGLRLIYFSYDVKMKEKGDIPEGYSVSREKKERFSLILESASTNQTSMYLCASTPTADTQYFGPGTRLTVL.

This clonotype was seen a handful of times. The CDR3 DNA reads as TGTGCCAGCAGCTTAGGTTGGGACAGACGGACCGGGGAGCTGTTTTTT. Residues: CASSLGWDRRTGELFF. The chain combines TRBV7-6 with TRBJ2-2; 7 bases align to TRBD1. Germline V CDR1 and CDR2: SGHVS, FNYEAQ. The CDR3 extends over 16 amino acids. V shed 1 base and J 5 bases; nucleotides not matched to a gene: 7.

At least ten counts were recorded for this clonotype. The rearrangement links TRBV7-8 to TRBJ2-4; 10 nucleotides match TRBD2. This CDR3 region has 16 residues. V dropped 5 bases and J dropped 3; count of bases not matched to a gene: 7. From germline, CDR1 is SGHVS and CDR2 FQNEAQ. The chain's CDR3 is CASSPAGGPVKNIQYF. CDR3 DNA sequence: TGTGCCAGCAGCCCAGCGGGAGGGCCGGTCAAAAACATTCAGTACTTC.

This chain connects TRBV7-2 to TRBJ2-7; 9 bases match TRBD2. The V and J ends lost 5 bases and 9 bases, in that order; junction bases with no gene match: 11. Germline assignment: CDR1 SGHTA and CDR2 FQGNSA. The CDR3 is 14 residues long. The DNA for the CDR3 is TGTGCCAGCAGCCCGCAGACTAGCGGTCTTGGGCAGTACTTC. It specifies CASSPQTSGLGQYF.

V is TRBV12-3 or TRBV12-4 and J is TRBJ1-5; 9 positions agree with TRBD1. CDR3 length: 14 residues. The V segment lost 5 bases and the J segment 4 bases; nucleotides outside the gene matches: 3. CDR3 region: CASSKTGGNQPQHF. CDR3 DNA: TGTGCCAGCAGTAAGACAGGGGGAAATCAGCCCCAGCATTTT.

This clonotype has a handful of counts. J is TRBJ2-3 and V is TRBV7-9, with TRBD2 matching 11 bases. Germline V CDR1 and CDR2: SEHNR, FQNEAQ (reference sequence). This CDR3 is 16 amino acids long. V was pared by 3 bases and J by 4 bases, with 6 bases of the junction left unmatched. The CDR3 sequence: CASSFLAGGPADTQYF. CDR3 in DNA: TGTGCCAGCAGCTTCTTAGCGGGAGGGCCGGCAGATACGCAGTATTTT.

The rearrangement joins TRBV19 to TRBJ2-1; 10 nucleotides line up with TRBD2. The CDR3 sequence is 18 residues long. Germline loops: CDR1 LNHDA, CDR2 SQIVND (reference sequence). The J segment lost 0 bases and the V segment lost 6 bases, leaving 11 bases of the junction unmatched. The CDR3 region is CASSLASASGSSYNEQFF. The DNA of the CDR3 is TGTGCCAGTAGCCTGGCGTCCGCTAGCGGGAGCTCCTACAATGAGCAGTTCTTC.

This clonotype was counted ten times or more. The CDR3 loop reads CASKTGRMNTEAFF. The CDR3 DNA is TGTGCCAGCAAGACAGGGCGGATGAACACTGAAGCTTTCTTT. The chain links TRBV12-3 or TRBV12-4 to TRBJ1-1; 7 nucleotides align to TRBD1. The CDR3 contains 14 residues. Trimming cost V 7 bases and J 0 bases; bases outside gene matches: 5.

This clonotype has ten or more counts. The chain's CDR3 is CASSYGTGLNTEAFF. Written as DNA, the CDR3 is TGTGCCAGCAGTTACGGGACAGGCTTGAACACTGAAGCTTTCTTT. The chain links TRBV6-2 or TRBV6-3 to TRBJ1-1; 8 positions match TRBD1. Germline V gene data show CDR1 as MNHEY and CDR2 as SVGEGT. The V and J ends lost 2 bases and 0 bases, in that order; junction bases with no gene match: 2. The CDR3 is 15 residues long.

A note on this clonotype: This could be a read error, since a much larger clone is one nucleotide away. J is TRBJ1-4 and V is TRBV12-3 or TRBV12-4; D remains ambiguous. The CDR3 contains 13 residues. Deletions cut 4 bases from V and 8 bases from J, with 11 bases between. CDR3 residues: CASSYQLREKLFF. The DNA for the CDR3 is TGTGCCAGCAGTTACCAGCTGAGGGAAAAACTGTTTTTT.

Worth noting for this clonotype: Because it lacks the conserved phenylalanine or tryptophan at the end, this CDR3 is likely a read error. For the CDR3, the DNA is TGTGCCAGCAACCGACAGGGGGCTTTCGTCTACGAGCAGTACTCC. It encodes CASNRQGAFVYEQYS. The chain links TRBV28 to TRBJ2-7; TRBD1 aligns across 10 bases. The CDR3 spans 15 residues. Germline V CDR1 and CDR2: MDHEN, SYDVKM. V gave up 7 bases and J gave up 3 bases; unmatched junction bases: 9.

This clonotype has more than one count but fewer than ten. The V call is TRBV19, the J call TRBJ1-4, with a tentative D call TRBD1 (5 bases). Trimming removed 7 bases at V and 2 bases at J, with 14 bases between. This CDR3 is 15 amino acids long. Per the germline V gene, CDR1 is LNHDA and CDR2 is SQIVND (reference sequence). CDR3 residues: CASIRRGTTNEKLFF. DNA for the CDR3: TGTGCCAGTATACGCAGAGGGACGACTAATGAAAAACTGTTTTTT.

The sample holds many counts of this clonotype. The J gene is TRBJ1-1, the V gene TRBV28; tentatively, D is TRBD1 (6 bases). This CDR3 is 12 amino acids long. Germline V lookup: CDR1 MDHEN, CDR2 SYDVKM. V was cut by 6 bases and J by 7 bases, with 12 bases left in between. The DNA of the CDR3 is TGTGCCAGCAGGATCATACAGGGTGAAGCTTTCTTT. It specifies CASRIIQGEAFF. The whole variable domain, filled in from reference TRBV28 and TRBJ1-1, reads DVKVTQSSRYLVKRTGEKVFLECVQDMDHENMFWYRQDPGLGLRLIYFSYDVKMKEKGDIPEGYSVSREKKERFSLILESASTNQTSMYLCASRIIQGEAFFGQGTRLTVV.

The V gene is TRBV24-1, the J gene TRBJ2-3; D unclear. The CDR3 consists of 13 residues. The V and J ends lost 4 bases and 6 bases respectively, with 10 bases between them. Germline V CDR1 and CDR2: KGHDR, SFDVKD. As DNA, the CDR3 is TGTGCCACCAGTGACCCACGAAGGGATACGCAGTATTTT. Translation gives CATSDPRRDTQYF.

This clonotype was detected only a few times. This chain joins TRBV7-9 and TRBJ2-1, with 8 bases matching TRBD2. The CDR3 is made up of 13 amino acids. After removal of 3 bases from V and 9 bases from J, the junction contained 4 bases not matched to a gene. CDR1 is SEHNR, CDR2 FQNEAQ, per germline (reference sequence). CDR3 coding DNA: TGTGCCAGCAGCTTGGGACTAGACGCTGAGCAGTTCTTC. This gives the protein CASSLGLDAEQFF.

This chain links TRBV5-1 with TRBJ2-7; D is undetermined. Per germline, CDR1 SGHRS and CDR2 YFSETQ. This CDR3 spans 13 amino acids. With 4 bases removed from V and 2 bases from J, the gap between germline ends came to 10 bases. The CDR3 loop reads CASSPFRTYEQYF. The CDR3 DNA follows: TGCGCCAGCAGCCCTTTTCGAACCTACGAGCAGTACTTC.

V is TRBV7-9 and J is TRBJ1-5, with 8 bases aligning to TRBD1. The junction had 10 bases not matched to a gene; V was cut back by 1 base and J by 5 bases. From germline, CDR1 is SEHNR and CDR2 FQNEAQ (reference sequence). There are 17 residues in the CDR3. In DNA, the CDR3 is TGTGCCAGCAGCTTAGGCCAGGGGGCGCGAATGGATCAGCCCCAGCATTTT. Residues: CASSLGQGARMDQPQHF.

V is TRBV4-3 and J is TRBJ2-2; 7 nucleotides align to TRBD1. Germline trimming cut 4 bases from V and 3 bases from J; bases unmatched to any gene: 5. The CDR3 is made up of 15 amino acids. Per germline, CDR1 LGHNA and CDR2 YSLEER. The CDR3 bases are TGCGCCAGCAGCCGAGACAGGGCTGACACCGGGGAGCTGTTTTTT. Protein product: CASSRDRADTGELFF.

A few counts support this clonotype. The chain carries TRBV28 and TRBJ2-6; 8 nucleotides match TRBD1. This CDR3 spans 17 amino acids. Germline CDR1 and CDR2: MDHEN and SYDVKM. Trimming cost V 3 bases and J 2 bases; bases outside gene matches: 6. The CDR3 DNA reads TGTGCCAGCAGTTTGTACCAGGGGGCACCTGGGGCCAACGTCCTGACTTTC. It encodes CASSLYQGAPGANVLTF.

This clonotype turned up a few times. V gene TRBV18 combines with J gene TRBJ2-1; D unresolved. V lost 6 bases to trimming and J lost 9 bases, with 15 bases between them. Germline lookup yields CDR1 KGHSH and CDR2 LQKENI. This CDR3 is 13 amino acids long. DNA of the CDR3: TGTGCCAGCTCTGTAGGGCAGTATGGTGAGCAGTTCTTC. The encoded protein is CASSVGQYGEQFF.

This clonotype was counted only a few times. J is TRBJ2-4 and V is TRBV19; D perhaps matches TRBD1 (5 bases). CDR1 LNHDA and CDR2 SQIVND come from the germline V gene (reference sequence). V lost 6 bases, J lost 0 bases, and 9 bases lay in between. The CDR3 has 14 residues. The CDR3 coding sequence is TGTGCCAGTAGCCGCACAGGAGCCAAAAACATTCAGTACTTC. Translation gives CASSRTGAKNIQYF.

Only a few counts were recorded for this clonotype. The genes are TRBV14 and TRBJ2-3; 9 nucleotides agree with TRBD2. CDR1 SGHDN and CDR2 FVKESK come from the germline V gene. With 2 bases clipped from V and 2 bases from J, the junction kept 5 bases outside the gene matches. This CDR3 region has 16 residues. CDR3: CASSQLAGLHTDTQYF. The CDR3, as DNA: TGTGCCAGCAGCCAACTAGCGGGGCTCCACACAGATACGCAGTATTTT.

The J gene is TRBJ1-1, the V gene TRBV7-9; a weak D match, TRBD1 (6 bases). The germline V gene has CDR1 SEHNR and CDR2 FQNEAQ (reference sequence). The CDR3 has 14 amino acids. V was clipped by 5 bases and J by 6 bases, with 16 bases between them. CDR3 in DNA: TGTGCCAGCAGCCGAGGGACAAGAGGCGCTGAAGCTTTCTTT. It yields the protein CASSRGTRGAEAFF.

V is TRBV7-6 and J is TRBJ2-7; D not certain. Germline CDR1 reads SGHVS; CDR2 reads FNYEAQ. V shed 0 bases and J shed 3 bases, with 9 bases lying between them. CDR3 size: 14 residues. CDR3 loop: CASSLADADYEQYF. The DNA for the CDR3 is TGTGCCAGCAGCTTAGCGGATGCGGACTACGAGCAGTACTTC.

This clonotype has more than one count but fewer than ten. The chain joins TRBV5-1 to TRBJ2-1; 16 bases line up with TRBD2. V shed 4 bases and J 10 bases; nucleotides not matched to a gene: 5. CDR3 length equals 15 residues. CDR1 SGHRS and CDR2 YFSETQ come from the germline V gene. The CDR3 here is CASSVGTSGRGEQFF. For the CDR3, the DNA is TGCGCCAGCAGCGTCGGGACTAGCGGGAGGGGGGAGCAGTTCTTC. The full variable domain, rest sourced from reference TRBV5-1 and TRBJ2-1, is KAGVTQTPRYLIKTRGQQVTLSCSPISGHRSVSWYQQTPGQGLQFLFEYFSETQRNKGNFPGRFSGRQFSNSRSEMNVSTLELGDSALYLCASSVGTSGRGEQFFGPGTRLTVL.

This clonotype was seen more than once but under ten times. V usage is TRBV3-1 and J usage is TRBJ2-7; 8 bases match TRBD1. From germline, CDR1 is LGHDT and CDR2 YNNKEL (reference sequence). Unmatched junction bases numbered 4, after V lost 0 bases and J lost 6 bases. This CDR3 is 14 amino acids long. The CDR3: CASSQDHRGSEQYF. Here the CDR3 DNA reads TGTGCCAGCAGCCAAGACCACAGGGGGTCCGAGCAGTACTTC.